One sample yielded the 19 T cell receptor beta chains listed below, sequenced in a study of blood T cell repertoires in COVID-19. Clones were sequenced by immunoSEQ multiplex PCR, and TCRdb holds only the in-frame ones, with some missing. There are about 61,000 clones in the sample; more than 75% occur only once, and more than 3% lies in the top ten. The sample comprised peripheral blood. These receptors all stem from a human donor in a cohort sampled during active COVID-19.

V usage is TRBV27 and J usage is TRBJ1-6, with a weak D call TRBD1 (6 bases). CDR3 size: 13 residues. Per the germline V gene, CDR1 is MNHEY and CDR2 is SMNVEV (reference sequence). The germline V and J ends were trimmed by 4 bases and 7 bases, with 8 bases remaining between them. The chain's CDR3 is CASSYQGNSPLHF. CDR3 nucleotides: TGTGCCAGCAGTTACCAGGGGAATTCACCCCTCCACTTT.

This chain links TRBV6-1 with TRBJ2-7; 9 positions match TRBD1. The germline gives CDR1 MNHNS, CDR2 SASEGT. The CDR3 length is 15 residues. The V gene end was trimmed by 3 bases and the J gene end by 2 bases; junction bases not matched to a gene: 5. The CDR3 DNA is TGTGCCAGCAGTGACGGGACAGGGCTCGCCTACGAGCAGTACTTC. Amino acids: CASSDGTGLAYEQYF.

J is TRBJ1-2 and V is TRBV4-3; D is perhaps TRBD1 (6 bases). This CDR3 is built from 14 residues. Germline V gene sequence: CDR1 LGHNA, CDR2 YSLEER. The V end was cut by 3 bases, the J end by 7 bases, with 15 bases between. CDR3 in amino acids: CASSHWGEGGGYTF. The CDR3 bases are TGCGCCAGCAGCCATTGGGGAGAAGGGGGTGGCTACACCTTC.

The chain joins TRBV6-2 or TRBV6-3 to TRBJ1-2; 7 bases line up with TRBD1. Germline V gene sequence: CDR1 MNHEY, CDR2 SVGEGT. J was trimmed by 3 bases and V by 1 base; bases with no gene match: 11. This CDR3 contains 17 residues. The CDR3 loop reads CASSYFGTAPRDYGYTF. CDR3 DNA: TGTGCCAGCAGTTACTTCGGGACAGCACCTAGGGACTATGGCTACACCTTC.

The V gene is TRBV3-1 (or the pseudogene TRBV3-2), the J gene TRBJ2-1, with 7 nucleotides matching TRBD1. The J segment lost 0 bases and the V segment lost 4 bases, leaving 3 bases of the junction unmatched. This CDR3 contains 15 residues. The germline V gene encodes CDR1 LGHDT and CDR2 YNNKEL (reference sequence). The CDR3 coding sequence is TGTGCCAGCAGCCTCGACAGGGCCTCCTACAATGAGCAGTTCTTC. Translated, it gives CASSLDRASYNEQFF.

For the CDR3, the DNA is TGTGCCAGCAGCCCGGGGGGCGGGGGTTTGACGGAGACCCAGTACTTC. It specifies CASSPGGGGLTETQYF. V usage is TRBV7-2 and J usage is TRBJ2-5; a weak D match, TRBD2 (7 bases). The germline V and J ends were trimmed by 5 bases and 5 bases, with 21 bases remaining between them. In germline, CDR1 is SGHTA, CDR2 FQGNSA. The CDR3 length is 16 residues.

The chain carries TRBV6-6 and TRBJ2-5; TRBD2 matches 7 bases. V lost 8 bases to trimming and J lost 14 bases; unmatched junction nucleotides: 14. Germline CDR1 MNHNY, CDR2 SVGAGI (reference sequence). The CDR3 covers 12 residues. In DNA, the CDR3 is TGTGCCAGCCGGGAGGTTCTCTTAGGGATCTACTTC. This translates into CASREVLLGIYF.

This chain links TRBV5-6 with TRBJ1-2; a possible D gene is TRBD1 (5 bases). Germline V gene data show CDR1 as SGHDT and CDR2 as YYEEEE. With 0 bases removed from V and 5 bases from J, the gap between germline ends came to 11 bases. This CDR3 is 14 amino acids long. CDR3 DNA sequence: TGTGCCAGCAGCTTGGAAGGGGTGGGTTATGGCTACACCTTC. It yields the protein CASSLEGVGYGYTF.

The chain is built from TRBV29-1 and TRBJ2-4; TRBD2 aligns across 7 bases. V trimming: 4 bases; J trimming: 3 bases; junction bases outside the gene matches: 6. Germline CDR1 is SQVTM and CDR2 is ANQGSEA. CDR3 length equals 14 residues. CDR3 nucleotide sequence: TGCAGCGTTGTTAGGTGGGAGGGCAAAAACATTCAGTACTTC. As protein: CSVVRWEGKNIQYF.

V is TRBV4-3 and J is TRBJ2-7; 12 positions match TRBD1. This CDR3 has 14 amino acids. The V gene end was trimmed by 6 bases and the J gene end by 6 bases; junction bases not matched to a gene: 6. Per germline, CDR1 LGHNA and CDR2 YSLEER. CDR3: CASSPGTGGVEQYF. CDR3 nucleotide sequence: TGCGCCAGCAGTCCAGGGACAGGGGGCGTCGAGCAGTACTTC.

The CDR3 loop reads CAISGGDRGLYEQYF. CDR3 DNA: TGTGCCATCAGTGGAGGGGACAGGGGGCTCTACGAGCAGTACTTC. The genes are TRBV10-3 and TRBJ2-7; 12 nucleotides align to TRBD1. Germline CDR1 ENHRY, CDR2 SYGVKD. V shed 4 bases and J 3 bases; nucleotides not matched to a gene: 4. This CDR3 has 15 residues.

V gene TRBV2 combines with J gene TRBJ2-4, with D possibly TRBD1 on 5 matching bases. The CDR3 runs to 15 residues. V was pared by 4 bases and J by 1 base, with 11 bases between. From germline, CDR1 is SNHLY and CDR2 FYNNEI. The CDR3 bases are TGTGCCAGCAGTGGGACCAGGGCGGCCAAAAACATTCAGTACTTC. This translates into CASSGTRAAKNIQYF. The full variable domain, completed using reference TRBV2 and TRBJ2-4, is EPEVTQTPSHQVTQMGQEVILRCVPISNHLYFYWYRQILGQKVEFLVSFYNNEISEKSEIFDDQFSVERPDGSNFTLKIRSTKLEDSAMYFCASSGTRAAKNIQYFGAGTRLSVL.

The rearrangement joins TRBV11-2 to TRBJ2-3; the D gene is possibly TRBD1 (7 bases). CDR1 is SGHAT and CDR2 is FQNNGV in the germline V gene. Trimming shortened V by 4 bases and J by 0 bases, and 14 bases separated the two germline ends. The CDR3 is 16 residues long. This chain's CDR3 is CASSSGRDRSTDTQYF. The CDR3 DNA sequence: TGTGCCAGCAGCTCTGGGCGGGACAGAAGCACAGATACGCAGTATTTT. Full variable domain (remainder filled in from reference TRBV11-2 and TRBJ2-3): EAGVAQSPRYKIIEKRQSVAFWCNPISGHATLYWYQQILGQGPKLLIQFQNNGVVDDSQLPKDRFSAERLKGVDSTLKIQPAKLEDSAVYLCASSSGRDRSTDTQYFGPGTRLTVL.

The genes are TRBV14 and TRBJ1-2; 7 bases match TRBD1. CDR3 size: 16 residues. V was clipped by 3 bases and J by 8 bases; unmatched bases: 15. From germline, CDR1 is SGHDN and CDR2 FVKESK. The CDR3 sequence: CASSQTQGKEFDGYTF. The CDR3 bases are TGTGCCAGCAGCCAGACACAGGGGAAGGAGTTCGACGGCTACACCTTC.

This sequence joins TRBV30 and TRBJ1-5; D call uncertain. Germline CDR1 and CDR2: GTSNPN and SVGIG (reference sequence). The CDR3 length is 14 residues. The ends were cut back, 0 bases at V and 2 bases at J, with 8 bases in the middle. The CDR3 spells CAWSVQPGNQPQHF. The CDR3 DNA reads as TGTGCCTGGAGTGTACAGCCGGGCAATCAGCCCCAGCATTTT.

The chain is built from TRBV11-2 and TRBJ2-2, with a possible D match to TRBD2 (6 bases). Germline values: CDR1 SGHAT, CDR2 FQNNGV. Trimming cost V 1 base and J 6 bases, with 9 bases left between them. This CDR3 has 14 amino acids. CDR3 sequence: CASSLVWGAGELFF. CDR3 bases: TGTGCCAGCAGCTTAGTTTGGGGGGCCGGGGAGCTGTTTTTT.

The V call is TRBV4-1, the J call TRBJ2-7, with D maybe TRBD1 (5 bases). The CDR3 consists of 13 residues. CDR1 and CDR2 (germline): MGHRA, YSYEKL. V lost 1 base and J 3 bases, leaving 7 bases between the germline ends. The CDR3 bases are TGCGCCAGCAGCCAAGGGGGCAGCTACGAGCAGTACTTC. It translates to CASSQGGSYEQYF.

The genes are TRBV13 and TRBJ2-7; 7 nucleotides align to TRBD1. V lost 5 bases, J lost 0 bases, and 7 bases stayed unmatched. The CDR3 runs to 15 residues. Germline CDR1 and CDR2: PRHDT and FYEKMQ (reference sequence). CDR3 amino acids: CASSLSQGVSYEQYF. DNA of the CDR3: TGTGCCAGCAGCCTCAGTCAGGGGGTCTCCTACGAGCAGTACTTC.

The chain employs TRBV7-9 and TRBJ2-5; TRBD2 matches at 8 bases. Germline CDR1 SEHNR, CDR2 FQNEAQ (reference sequence). V dropped 0 bases and J dropped 1; count of bases not matched to a gene: 1. The CDR3 is made up of 15 amino acids. The CDR3 bases are TGTGCCAGCAGCTTAGCTAGCGGGGCCCAAGAGACCCAGTACTTC. Its translation: CASSLASGAQETQYF.